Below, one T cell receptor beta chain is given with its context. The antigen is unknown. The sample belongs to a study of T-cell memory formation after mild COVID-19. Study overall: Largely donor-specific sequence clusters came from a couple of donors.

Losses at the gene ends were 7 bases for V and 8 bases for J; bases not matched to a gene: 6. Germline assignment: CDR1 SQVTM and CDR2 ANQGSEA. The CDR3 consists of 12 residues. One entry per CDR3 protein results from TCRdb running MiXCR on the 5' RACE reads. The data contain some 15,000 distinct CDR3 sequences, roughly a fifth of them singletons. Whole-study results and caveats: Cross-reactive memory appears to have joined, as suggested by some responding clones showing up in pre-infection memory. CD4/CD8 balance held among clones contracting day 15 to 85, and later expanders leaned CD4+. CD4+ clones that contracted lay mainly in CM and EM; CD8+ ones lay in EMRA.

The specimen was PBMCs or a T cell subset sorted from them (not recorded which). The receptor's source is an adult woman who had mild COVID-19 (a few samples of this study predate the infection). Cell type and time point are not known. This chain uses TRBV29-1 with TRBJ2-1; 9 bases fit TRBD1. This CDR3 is CSARTGEYEQFF. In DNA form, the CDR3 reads TGCAGCGCCCGGACAGGGGAGTATGAGCAGTTCTTC.